Shown below are 13 T cell receptor beta chains from a single sample sequenced in a study of cytomegalovirus exposure and HLA in healthy donors. The PCR contained 60 Vbeta and 13 Jbeta primers. Sequencing used immunoSEQ multiplex PCR; TCRdb keeps in-frame clones, though not all of them. The data contain 100,000 to 150,000 clones, over 70% of them seen just once; the ten biggest clones take up under 3.5%. The sequencing input was PBMCs. These receptors were collected from a woman between 45 and 65 years old in good health and CMV-seronegative.

The rearrangement links TRBV9 to TRBJ2-2; tentatively, D is TRBD2 (6 bases). CDR3 length equals 14 residues. Germline CDR1 SGDLS, CDR2 YYNGEE. Trimming took off 0 bases at V and 6 bases at J, with 9 bases between the two ends. CDR3 bases: TGTGCCAGCAGCGTAGGCGGGAATTCCGGGGAGCTGTTTTTT. Translation gives CASSVGGNSGELFF.

J is TRBJ2-3 and V is TRBV6-5; D possibly corresponds to TRBD2 (5 bases). V lost 4 bases, J lost 6 bases, and 8 bases lay in between. The CDR3 contains 12 residues. CDR1 is MNHEY, CDR2 SVGAGI, per germline. The chain's CDR3 is CASSSGWDTQYF. CDR3 in DNA: TGTGCCAGCAGTTCGGGGTGGGATACGCAGTATTTT.

J is TRBJ2-7 and V is TRBV10-1; possibly TRBD2 for D (5 bases). This CDR3 contains 14 residues. Germline loops: CDR1 WNHNN, CDR2 SYGVQD (reference sequence). The V and J ends lost 4 bases and 3 bases respectively, with 13 bases between them. This CDR3 is CASSVTRSGYEQYF. In DNA form, the CDR3 reads TGCGCCAGCAGTGTGACGAGGAGCGGCTACGAGCAGTACTTC.

This clone was seen only once. This chain links TRBV29-1 with TRBJ1-3, with a weak D call TRBD1 (6 bases). Looked up from germline, CDR1 is SQVTM and CDR2 is ANQGSEA. The length of the CDR3 is 15 residues. V was pared by 0 bases and J by 6 bases, with 15 bases between. The CDR3: CSVEDSTGSLNTIYF. CDR3 DNA: TGCAGCGTTGAAGATTCAACAGGGTCTTTAAACACCATATATTTT.

J is TRBJ2-5 and V is TRBV14, with D possibly TRBD1 on 6 matching bases. This CDR3 is built from 13 residues. Deletions cut 5 bases from V and 3 bases from J, with 10 bases between. Germline V gives CDR1 SGHDN, CDR2 FVKESK. The CDR3 DNA is TGTGCCAGCAGCTCGTGGACAGAAGAGACCCAGTACTTC. Its translation is CASSSWTEETQYF.

J is TRBJ2-1 and V is TRBV15; possibly TRBD1 for D (5 bases). V gave up 1 base and J gave up 7 bases, with 8 bases separating them. This CDR3 contains 13 residues. Germline CDR1 and CDR2: LNHNV and YYDKDF (reference sequence). The chain's CDR3 is CATSRAPGNEQFF. Here the CDR3 DNA reads TGTGCCACCAGCAGAGCCCCAGGGAATGAGCAGTTCTTC.

This chain connects TRBV9 to TRBJ2-1, with 7 bases that match TRBD2. There are 15 residues in the CDR3. The germline gives CDR1 SGDLS, CDR2 YYNGEE. Unmatched junction bases numbered 9, after V lost 4 bases and J lost 5 bases. CDR3 residues: CASSTGGSPDNEQFF. In DNA form, the CDR3 reads TGTGCCAGCAGCACCGGGGGGTCCCCCGACAATGAGCAGTTCTTC.

This clone was seen only once. This chain uses TRBV4-3 with TRBJ1-2; 10 bases line up with TRBD1. The CDR3 sequence is 16 residues long. CDR1 and CDR2 (germline): LGHNA, YSLEER. V dropped 0 bases and J dropped 4; count of bases not matched to a gene: 5. CDR3 sequence reads: CASSQDWDRGGYGYTF. The CDR3 DNA follows: TGCGCCAGCAGCCAAGATTGGGACAGGGGCGGCTATGGCTACACCTTC.

This clone was seen more than once but under ten times. This chain links TRBV30 with TRBJ2-5, with 8 bases fitting TRBD1. The germline V gene has CDR1 GTSNPN and CDR2 SVGIG (reference sequence). This CDR3 is built from 14 residues. Trimming cost V 3 bases and J 6 bases; bases outside gene matches: 9. CDR3 amino acids: CAWSGQGLIKTQYF. CDR3 nucleotides: TGTGCCTGGAGCGGACAGGGTTTGATAAAGACCCAGTACTTC. Together with reference TRBV30 and TRBJ2-5, the CDR3 gives the full variable domain: SQTIHQWPATLVQPVGSPLSLECTVEGTSNPNLYWYRQAAGRGLQLLFYSVGIGQISSEVPQNLSASRPQDRQFILSSKKLLLSDSGFYLCAWSGQGLIKTQYFGPGTRLLVL.

The chain combines TRBV7-8 with TRBJ2-5; D might be TRBD2 (7 bases). V shed 11 bases and J shed 2 bases, with 21 bases lying between them. The CDR3 covers 15 residues. CDR1 is SGHVS, CDR2 FQNEAQ, per germline. The CDR3 sequence: CAGGRGARGQETQYF. CDR3 coding DNA: TGTGCCGGGGGCCGGGGGGCGCGTGGGCAAGAGACCCAGTACTTC. Supplemented by reference TRBV7-8 and TRBJ2-5, the full variable domain reads GAGVSQSPRYKVAKRGQDVALRCDPISGHVSLFWYQQALGQGPEFLTYFQNEAQLDKSGLPSDRFFAERPEGSVSTLKIQRTQQEDSAVYLCAGGRGARGQETQYFGPGTRLLVL.

V is TRBV7-2 and J is TRBJ1-1; D not resolved. V was cut by 0 bases and J by 0 bases, with 8 bases left in between. CDR3 length: 15 residues. Germline V lookup: CDR1 SGHTA, CDR2 FQGNSA. This CDR3 is CASSLARVVNTEAFF. The CDR3 bases are TGTGCCAGCAGCTTAGCGAGAGTAGTGAACACTGAAGCTTTCTTT.

The V and J genes are TRBV28 and TRBJ1-5; D uncertain. The germline gives CDR1 MDHEN, CDR2 SYDVKM. This CDR3 has 12 residues. V was shortened by 4 bases and J by 6 bases, with 7 bases between the two germline ends. CDR3 protein: CASSSSSQPQHF. The CDR3 coding sequence is TGTGCCAGCAGTTCGTCGAGTCAGCCCCAGCATTTT.

The genes are TRBV28 and TRBJ2-7; D not resolved. CDR3 length: 16 amino acids. V lost 7 bases and J lost 5, with 24 bases in between. Germline values: CDR1 MDHEN, CDR2 SYDVKM. DNA for the CDR3: TGTGCCAGCACCCGATCTTTTAGGCGAGATAGCCACGAGCAGTACTTC. Protein product: CASTRSFRRDSHEQYF.